These 24 T cell receptor beta chains share one sample of origin, sequenced in a study of blood T cell repertoires in COVID-19 (dated by TCRdb to 2018 to 2020). To prepare the library, the immunoSEQ multiplex PCR assay was applied. The clones in this table, taken by TCRdb from immuneACCESS, are in-frame only. Not every clone is retained; where verified, under half of the shortfall comes from an unresolved V gene, and the cause of the rest is unknown. Present in this sample are 45,000 to 50,000 clones, 60% to 80% of which were seen just once. The top ten hold around 20% of the sample. The specimen sequenced was peripheral blood. All receptors come from a human donor with active or convalescent COVID-19. The donor label of this sample is uncertain.

The count of this clone is one. The DNA of the CDR3 is TGTGCCAGCAGTGAAGATAGGGGCACGCCATACGAGCAGTACTTC. Translated: CASSEDRGTPYEQYF. This chain links TRBV6-1 with TRBJ2-7, with a weak D call TRBD1 (5 bases). Germline V gene sequence: CDR1 MNHNS, CDR2 SASEGT. The CDR3 runs 15 residues. Trimming pared 1 base from V and 4 bases from J, leaving 14 bases between.

This clone turned up a few times. The chain uses TRBV30 and TRBJ2-5; D is possibly TRBD1 (6 bases). CDR3 length equals 13 residues. The ends were cut back, 4 bases at V and 4 bases at J, with 13 bases in the middle. Germline CDR1 and CDR2: GTSNPN and SVGIG (reference sequence). The CDR3 DNA reads TGTGCCTGGATCCAGGGGACGGGAGAGACCCAGTACTTC. Protein sequence: CAWIQGTGETQYF.

The chain is built from TRBV11-2 and TRBJ2-7; 7 bases are shared with TRBD2. The CDR3 extends over 15 amino acids. Germline values: CDR1 SGHAT, CDR2 FQNNGV. J was trimmed by 2 bases and V by 1 base; bases with no gene match: 5. DNA for the CDR3: TGTGCCAGCAGCTTAGGGTGGGGGGGAACCTACGAGCAGTACTTC. It is translated as CASSLGWGGTYEQYF.

The genes are TRBV4-3 and TRBJ2-1, with a tentative D call TRBD1 (5 bases). This CDR3 has 15 amino acids. Trimming took 0 bases from V and 8 from J, leaving 14 bases between them. Germline assignment: CDR1 LGHNA and CDR2 YSLEER. Here the CDR3 DNA reads TGCGCCAGCAGCCAAGATGGGGCCCTTCGCTATGAGCAGTTCTTC. Amino acid sequence: CASSQDGALRYEQFF.

The V gene is TRBV11-2, the J gene TRBJ2-2, with TRBD2 matching over 12 bases. Germline V lookup: CDR1 SGHAT, CDR2 FQNNGV. This CDR3 spans 16 amino acids. The junction had 5 bases not matched to a gene; V was cut back by 5 bases and J by 4 bases. Written as DNA, the CDR3 is TGTGCCAGCAGCCCTAGCGGGAGGGCCGGCACCGGGGAGCTGTTTTTT. This gives the protein CASSPSGRAGTGELFF.

The chain links TRBV6-5 to TRBJ2-7, with D maybe TRBD2 (5 bases). This CDR3 has 15 amino acids. V lost 7 bases and J lost 5, with 21 bases in between. Germline CDR1 and CDR2: MNHEY and SVGAGI. CDR3 in DNA: TGTGCCAGCATCGGCCCCCGGGCGGGCCCTAACGAGCAGTACTTC. It translates to CASIGPRAGPNEQYF.

The chain links TRBV6-5 to TRBJ2-1, with 11 bases that match TRBD2. Germline V gene lookup returns CDR1 MNHEY and CDR2 SVGAGI. V was pared by 4 bases and J by 7 bases, with 9 bases of the junction left unmatched. This CDR3 is 16 amino acids long. The CDR3 region has the DNA TGTGCCAGCAGTTCACCGGGACTAGCGGAAGTGAATGAGCAGTTCTTC. Amino acid sequence: CASSSPGLAEVNEQFF.

V and J are TRBV29-1 and TRBJ2-5; 11 bases match TRBD2. V shed 8 bases and J 5 bases; nucleotides not matched to a gene: 7. Germline loops: CDR1 SQVTM, CDR2 ANQGSEA. The length of the CDR3 is 13 residues. The DNA of the CDR3 is TGCAGCTGCTTGACTAGCGGGGCCGAGACCCAGTACTTC. This encodes CSCLTSGAETQYF. Variable domain in full (rest from reference TRBV29-1 and TRBJ2-5): SAVISQKPSRDICQRGTSLTIQCQVDSQVTMMFWYRQQPGQSLTLIATANQGSEATYESGFVIDKFPISRPNLTFSTLTVSNMSPEDSSIYLCSCLTSGAETQYFGPGTRLLVL.

The V and J genes are TRBV7-3 and TRBJ2-3, with D possibly being TRBD2 (5 bases). This CDR3 spans 14 amino acids. Germline assignment: CDR1 SGHTA and CDR2 FQGTGA. The germline V and J ends were trimmed by 5 bases and 0 bases, with 9 bases remaining between them. CDR3 DNA sequence: TGTGCCAGCAGCCGGGGTAGTAGCACAGATACGCAGTATTTT. Translation gives CASSRGSSTDTQYF. Using reference TRBV7-3 and TRBJ2-3 for the parts outside the CDR3, the full variable domain is GAGVSQTPSNKVTEKGKYVELRCDPISGHTALYWYRQSLGQGPEFLIYFQGTGAADDSGLPNDRFFAVRPEGSVSTLKIQRTERGDSAVYLCASSRGSSTDTQYFGPGTRLTVL.

The chain has TRBV2 and TRBJ2-5, with D uncertain. With 4 bases removed from V and 4 bases from J, the gap between germline ends came to 13 bases. Germline CDR1 SNHLY, CDR2 FYNNEI. The CDR3 runs 14 residues. CDR3 region: CASSVRSRGETQYF. The CDR3 nucleotides read TGTGCCAGCAGTGTTCGATCTCGAGGAGAGACCCAGTACTTC.

This rearrangement joins TRBV5-6 to TRBJ1-4, with TRBD1 matching 7 bases. Germline CDR1 reads SGHDT; CDR2 reads YYEEEE. The CDR3 has 15 amino acids. With V trimmed by 0 bases and J by 5 bases, 4 bases remained unmatched. This CDR3 is CASSLEGGNNEKLFF. CDR3 nucleotides: TGTGCCAGCAGCTTGGAAGGGGGCAACAATGAAAAACTGTTTTTT.

The chain joins TRBV6-6 to TRBJ1-2; TRBD1 agrees at 10 bases. CDR1 MNHNY and CDR2 SVGAGI come from the germline V gene (reference sequence). The ends lost 7 bases at V and 2 bases at J; junction bases unmatched: 7. This CDR3 comprises 15 residues. This CDR3 reads CASMARGQGNYGYTF. CDR3 nucleotides: TGTGCCAGCATGGCCCGGGGACAGGGGAACTATGGCTACACCTTC.

The rearrangement joins TRBV3-1 (or the pseudogene TRBV3-2) to TRBJ2-3; 14 positions match TRBD2. Germline V gene lookup returns CDR1 LGHDT and CDR2 YNNKEL (reference sequence). The V and J ends lost 6 bases and 7 bases, in that order; junction bases with no gene match: 3. The length of the CDR3 is 14 residues. The CDR3 DNA is TGTGCCAGCAGGACTAGCGGGAGGGGGAATACGCAGTATTTT. Translation gives CASRTSGRGNTQYF.

This rearrangement joins TRBV2 to TRBJ2-7; 10 bases agree with TRBD1. Germline loops: CDR1 SNHLY, CDR2 FYNNEI. V trimming: 1 base; J trimming: 4 bases; junction bases outside the gene matches: 4. The CDR3 has 15 residues. CDR3 coding DNA: TGTGCCAGCAGTGAAGGGACAGGGGGTTTGTACGAGCAGTACTTC. Translation gives CASSEGTGGLYEQYF.

V gene TRBV11-3 combines with J gene TRBJ2-5; 9 bases line up with TRBD2. The CDR3 spans 16 residues. Trimming removed 5 bases from V and 2 bases from J; junction bases left unmatched: 9. Germline V CDR1 and CDR2: SGHNT, YENEEA. The CDR3 DNA is TGTGCCAGCAGCCCAAGAGGTAGCGGGAGTCAAGAGACCCAGTACTTC. Translated: CASSPRGSGSQETQYF.

The rearrangement uses TRBV7-3 and TRBJ1-5; D is ambiguous. Germline CDR1 is SGHTA and CDR2 is FQGTGA. The CDR3 runs to 13 residues. V was shortened by 3 bases and J by 3 bases, with 6 bases between the two germline ends. CDR3: CASSFRDNQPQHF. The DNA of the CDR3 is TGTGCCAGCAGCTTCCGGGACAATCAGCCCCAGCATTTT.

This clone was found once. V gene TRBV29-1 combines with J gene TRBJ2-3; 7 positions match TRBD1. Germline V gives CDR1 SQVTM, CDR2 ANQGSEA. Trimming removed 6 bases from V and 1 base from J; junction bases left unmatched: 7. This CDR3 is 14 amino acids long. CDR3: CSVSTGVGTDTQYF. Written as DNA, the CDR3 is TGCAGCGTCAGTACAGGGGTTGGCACAGATACGCAGTATTTT.

This clone was seen ten or more times. The chain recombines TRBV5-5 with TRBJ2-7; 8 bases line up with TRBD1. Trimming took 4 bases from V and 0 from J; bases not matched to a gene: 6. This CDR3 has 15 amino acids. CDR1 and CDR2 from the germline V gene are SGHKS and YYEKEE (reference sequence). This chain's CDR3 is CASSIDRGHSYEQYF. CDR3 in DNA: TGTGCCAGCAGCATCGACAGGGGCCACTCCTACGAGCAGTACTTC. Supplemented by reference TRBV5-5 and TRBJ2-7, the full variable domain reads DAGVTQSPTHLIKTRGQQVTLRCSPISGHKSVSWYQQVLGQGPQFIFQYYEKEERGRGNFPDRFSARQFPNYSSELNVNALLLGDSALYLCASSIDRGHSYEQYFGPGTRLTVT.

The V call is TRBV5-1, the J call TRBJ2-6; tentative D call: TRBD1 (6 bases). The CDR3 spans 14 residues. V dropped 7 bases and J dropped 4 bases, with 12 bases sitting between them. Germline V CDR1 and CDR2: SGHRS, YFSETQ. CDR3 DNA: TGCGCCAGCGGGACAATTTCGGGGGCCAACGTCCTGACTTTC. The encoded protein is CASGTISGANVLTF.

This chain connects TRBV30 to TRBJ2-1; D possibly corresponds to TRBD1 (6 bases). The CDR3 runs 13 residues. V lost 5 bases to trimming and J lost 6 bases, with 14 bases between them. Germline V CDR1 and CDR2: GTSNPN, SVGIG (reference sequence). The CDR3 nucleotides read TGTGCCTGGGCCCGGGACACACGCAATGAGCAGTTCTTC. It codes for CAWARDTRNEQFF.

The chain uses TRBV5-1 and TRBJ2-4; 13 bases agree with TRBD2. The CDR3 extends over 20 amino acids. Germline trimming cut 3 bases from V and 3 bases from J; bases unmatched to any gene: 15. Germline CDR1 SGHRS, CDR2 YFSETQ. CDR3 residues: CASSSWPLGLAGVVKNIQYF. CDR3 bases: TGCGCCAGCAGCTCCTGGCCCCTTGGACTAGCGGGAGTGGTCAAAAACATTCAGTACTTC. The whole variable domain, remainder taken from reference TRBV5-1 and TRBJ2-4, is KAGVTQTPRYLIKTRGQQVTLSCSPISGHRSVSWYQQTPGQGLQFLFEYFSETQRNKGNFPGRFSGRQFSNSRSEMNVSTLELGDSALYLCASSSWPLGLAGVVKNIQYFGAGTRLSVL.

The rearrangement uses TRBV4-3 and TRBJ2-3, with unresolved D. V lost 0 bases, J lost 0 bases, and 7 bases lay in between. Germline loops: CDR1 LGHNA, CDR2 YSLEER. The CDR3 has 15 residues. The CDR3 spells CASSQEGRSTDTQYF. In DNA, the CDR3 is TGCGCCAGCAGCCAAGAAGGCAGGAGCACAGATACGCAGTATTTT.

V usage is TRBV4-3 and J usage is TRBJ1-4, with TRBD1 matching 10 bases. CDR3 size: 15 residues. The germline gives CDR1 LGHNA, CDR2 YSLEER. Trimming took 4 bases from V and 5 from J; bases not matched to a gene: 4. In DNA, the CDR3 is TGCGCCAGCAGCCGGCCGGGACAGGGGAATGAAAAACTGTTTTTT. Residues: CASSRPGQGNEKLFF.

This chain connects TRBV15 to TRBJ1-1; no reliable D call. V lost 2 bases and J lost 8, with 9 bases in between. The CDR3 is made up of 12 amino acids. Looked up from germline, CDR1 is LNHNV and CDR2 is YYDKDF (reference sequence). The chain's CDR3 is CATSRTKKEAFF. DNA for the CDR3: TGTGCCACCAGCAGAACTAAGAAGGAAGCTTTCTTT. Full variable domain (outside the CDR3, taken from reference TRBV15 and TRBJ1-1): DAMVIQNPRYQVTQFGKPVTLSCSQTLNHNVMYWYQQKSSQAPKLLFHYYDKDFNNEADTPDNFQSRRPNTSFCFLDIRSPGLGDTAMYLCATSRTKKEAFFGQGTRLTVV.